The next 18 T cell receptor beta chains were all read from a single sample in a study of PD-1 blockade in classical Hodgkin lymphoma. Documented time point: cycle 4 day 1 (C4D1), after less than seven weeks of nivolumab. Every patient was affected by relapse after autologous stem cell transplantation, while exposure to brentuximab vedotin was not uniform. Some clones are missing from TCRdb's copy, which holds only in-frame ones; the method was immunoSEQ multiplex PCR. Here the sample spans some 58,000 clones, around 94% being singletons. Sequenced material: peripheral blood mononuclear cells (PBMCs), taken before the fourth cycle of nivolumab. The receptors here all came from a human donor with classical Hodgkin lymphoma.

The chain is built from TRBV28 and TRBJ1-2, with 9 bases matching TRBD1. The CDR3 has 14 amino acids. Germline V gene lookup returns CDR1 MDHEN and CDR2 SYDVKM. The trim removed 6 bases at V and 5 bases at J, leaving 7 bases unmatched. CDR3 region: CASRGTGPLYGYTF. CDR3 in DNA: TGTGCCAGCAGAGGGACAGGGCCTTTATATGGCTACACCTTC.

This chain connects TRBV2 to TRBJ1-1, with a weak D call TRBD1 (6 bases). This CDR3 contains 13 residues. Trimming removed 2 bases at V and 6 bases at J, with 10 bases between. CDR1 is SNHLY, CDR2 FYNNEI, per germline. This CDR3 is CASSERGGPEAFF. The CDR3 bases are TGTGCCAGCAGTGAAAGGGGGGGGCCTGAAGCTTTCTTT.

The rearrangement uses TRBV6-1 and TRBJ2-7, with a possible D match to TRBD2 (5 bases). Trimming cost V 5 bases and J 2 bases, with 7 bases left between them. The CDR3 extends over 12 amino acids. The V gene's germline CDR1 is MNHNS and CDR2 SASEGT. The CDR3 DNA is TGTGCCAGCAGTTTCGGGGCCTACGAGCAGTACTTC. It codes for CASSFGAYEQYF.

The chain uses TRBV7-9 and TRBJ2-1, with a weak D call TRBD1 (5 bases). The germline V gene encodes CDR1 SEHNR and CDR2 FQNEAQ (reference sequence). The CDR3 is 13 amino acids. V was cut by 11 bases and J by 1 base, with 12 bases left in between. The CDR3 here is CASQGFSYNEQFF. The CDR3 DNA reads TGTGCCTCCCAGGGTTTTTCCTACAATGAGCAGTTCTTC. The full variable domain, rest sourced from reference TRBV7-9 and TRBJ2-1, is DTGVSQNPRHKITKRGQNVTFRCDPISEHNRLYWYRQTLGQGPEFLTYFQNEAQLEKSRLLSDRFSAERPKGSFSTLEIQRTEQGDSAMYLCASQGFSYNEQFFGPGTRLTVL.

This chain uses TRBV2 with TRBJ1-3, with D maybe TRBD1 (6 bases). Germline lookup yields CDR1 SNHLY and CDR2 FYNNEI. The length of the CDR3 is 14 residues. The germline V and J ends were trimmed by 1 base and 2 bases, with 6 bases remaining between them. The CDR3 region is CASSEGQAGNTIYF. Written as DNA, the CDR3 is TGTGCCAGCAGTGAAGGACAGGCTGGAAACACCATATATTTT.

The chain links TRBV6-1 to TRBJ2-2; the match to TRBD2 covers 9 bases. Germline CDR1 MNHNS, CDR2 SASEGT. V dropped 2 bases and J dropped 4; count of bases not matched to a gene: 5. This CDR3 comprises 16 residues. CDR3 sequence reads: CASSERFSGGTGELFF. The CDR3 coding sequence is TGTGCCAGCAGTGAAAGGTTTAGCGGGGGCACCGGGGAGCTGTTTTTT.

This rearrangement joins TRBV7-8 to TRBJ1-1; TRBD1 might be the D (5 bases). There are 15 residues in the CDR3. In germline, CDR1 is SGHVS, CDR2 FQNEAQ. V was cut by 1 base and J by 0 bases, with 9 bases left in between. The CDR3: CASSLVHRLNTEAFF. In nucleotides, the CDR3 is TGTGCCAGCAGCTTAGTACACAGGTTGAACACTGAAGCTTTCTTT.

The chain combines TRBV29-1 with TRBJ2-5; D possibly matches TRBD1 or TRBD2 (6 bases each). V was trimmed by 3 bases and J by 4 bases, leaving 12 bases between them. Germline CDR1 and CDR2: SQVTM and ANQGSEA. The CDR3 is 13 residues long. The CDR3 spells CSVEVGGGETQYF. For the CDR3, the DNA is TGCAGCGTTGAGGTGGGGGGCGGAGAGACCCAGTACTTC.

This chain connects TRBV7-9 to TRBJ1-4; 10 nucleotides agree with TRBD1. Germline values: CDR1 SEHNR, CDR2 FQNEAQ (reference sequence). This CDR3 is 14 amino acids long. V gave up 7 bases and J gave up 13 bases; unmatched junction bases: 12. The CDR3 nucleotides read TGTGCCAGCAATTCAGACAGGGGGCGGTATATACTGTTTTTT. Translating it yields CASNSDRGRYILFF.

The chain couples TRBV19 to TRBJ2-3; 7 nucleotides align to TRBD2. The J segment lost 5 bases and the V segment lost 6 bases, leaving 5 bases of the junction unmatched. Germline values: CDR1 LNHDA, CDR2 SQIVND (reference sequence). This CDR3 spans 13 amino acids. In DNA, the CDR3 is TGTGCCAGTAGGATCGCGGGAGTAGATACGCAGTATTTT. Residues: CASRIAGVDTQYF.

This chain links TRBV10-3 with TRBJ2-1; 12 bases are a match to TRBD1. V gave up 11 bases and J gave up 6 bases; unmatched junction bases: 11. CDR1 is ENHRY, CDR2 SYGVKD, per germline. This CDR3 has 15 amino acids. CDR3 loop: CAAFGGTGGFNEQFF. In DNA, the CDR3 is TGTGCCGCCTTTGGGGGGACAGGGGGCTTCAATGAGCAGTTCTTC.

The count of this clone is one. The chain recombines TRBV7-2 with TRBJ2-1; 10 bases map to TRBD2. Germline CDR1 SGHTA, CDR2 FQGNSA. The CDR3 contains 15 residues. V gave up 6 bases and J gave up 4 bases; unmatched junction bases: 6. The DNA of the CDR3 is TGTGCCAGCAGTTCCGAGCGGGAGGGGTACAATGAGCAGTTCTTC. It specifies CASSSEREGYNEQFF.

The CDR3 bases are TGTGCCAGCAGTCAAACGACAGGCTTCACCGGGGAGCTGTTTTTT. Its protein is CASSQTTGFTGELFF. The gene calls are TRBV28 and TRBJ2-2; possible D gene TRBD1, 6 bases. Germline-derived CDR1 and CDR2 are MDHEN and SYDVKM. This CDR3 contains 15 residues. Between the trimmed V and J ends, which lost 5 bases and 4 bases, there was a span of 14 bases.

V usage is TRBV13 and J usage is TRBJ2-7; unclear D gene. CDR1 is PRHDT, CDR2 FYEKMQ, per germline (reference sequence). This CDR3 comprises 12 residues. V was shortened by 4 bases and J by 6 bases, with 10 bases between the two germline ends. The CDR3 DNA is TGTGCCAGCAGCTCCGCAGTCGGCGAGCAGTACTTC. This gives the protein CASSSAVGEQYF.

The V and J genes are TRBV7-9 and TRBJ2-3, with TRBD1 matching over 12 bases. This CDR3 spans 16 amino acids. Germline lookup yields CDR1 SEHNR and CDR2 FQNEAQ (reference sequence). V was clipped by 1 base and J by 3 bases; unmatched bases: 2. CDR3 region: CASSLGDRGRTDTQYF. The CDR3 DNA sequence: TGTGCCAGCAGCTTAGGGGACAGGGGGCGGACAGATACGCAGTATTTT.

The J gene is TRBJ1-1, the V gene TRBV14, with D possibly being TRBD1 (5 bases). CDR3 length: 16 amino acids. V was clipped by 0 bases and J by 1 base, with 12 bases between them. Germline V lookup: CDR1 SGHDN, CDR2 FVKESK. CDR3 amino acids: CASSQDLVRANTEAFF. As DNA, the CDR3 is TGTGCCAGCAGCCAAGATCTTGTCAGGGCGAACACTGAAGCTTTCTTT.

The chain recombines TRBV5-4 with TRBJ2-1, with TRBD2 as a possible D gene (6 bases). V was cut by 3 bases and J by 9 bases, with 25 bases left in between. CDR1 and CDR2 from the germline V gene are SGHNT and YYREEE (reference sequence). The CDR3 is made up of 17 amino acids. The CDR3 nucleotides read TGTGCCAGCAGCTCAGGACCGCGGATGGGGCGGGGTGCTGAGCAGTTCTTC. The encoded protein is CASSSGPRMGRGAEQFF. The full variable domain, completed using reference TRBV5-4 and TRBJ2-1, is ETGVTQSPTHLIKTRGQQVTLRCSSQSGHNTVSWYQQALGQGPQFIFQYYREEENGRGNFPPRFSGLQFPNYSSELNVNALELDDSALYLCASSSGPRMGRGAEQFFGPGTRLTVL.

CDR3 in amino acids: CASSRDLGNIQYF. Written as DNA, the CDR3 is TGTGCCAGCAGCCGGGATCTGGGAAACATTCAGTACTTC. This rearrangement joins TRBV5-8 to TRBJ2-4; D may be TRBD2 (5 bases). The CDR3 contains 13 residues. CDR1 is SGHTS, CDR2 YDEGEE, per germline. The V and J ends lost 4 bases and 6 bases respectively, with 11 bases between them.